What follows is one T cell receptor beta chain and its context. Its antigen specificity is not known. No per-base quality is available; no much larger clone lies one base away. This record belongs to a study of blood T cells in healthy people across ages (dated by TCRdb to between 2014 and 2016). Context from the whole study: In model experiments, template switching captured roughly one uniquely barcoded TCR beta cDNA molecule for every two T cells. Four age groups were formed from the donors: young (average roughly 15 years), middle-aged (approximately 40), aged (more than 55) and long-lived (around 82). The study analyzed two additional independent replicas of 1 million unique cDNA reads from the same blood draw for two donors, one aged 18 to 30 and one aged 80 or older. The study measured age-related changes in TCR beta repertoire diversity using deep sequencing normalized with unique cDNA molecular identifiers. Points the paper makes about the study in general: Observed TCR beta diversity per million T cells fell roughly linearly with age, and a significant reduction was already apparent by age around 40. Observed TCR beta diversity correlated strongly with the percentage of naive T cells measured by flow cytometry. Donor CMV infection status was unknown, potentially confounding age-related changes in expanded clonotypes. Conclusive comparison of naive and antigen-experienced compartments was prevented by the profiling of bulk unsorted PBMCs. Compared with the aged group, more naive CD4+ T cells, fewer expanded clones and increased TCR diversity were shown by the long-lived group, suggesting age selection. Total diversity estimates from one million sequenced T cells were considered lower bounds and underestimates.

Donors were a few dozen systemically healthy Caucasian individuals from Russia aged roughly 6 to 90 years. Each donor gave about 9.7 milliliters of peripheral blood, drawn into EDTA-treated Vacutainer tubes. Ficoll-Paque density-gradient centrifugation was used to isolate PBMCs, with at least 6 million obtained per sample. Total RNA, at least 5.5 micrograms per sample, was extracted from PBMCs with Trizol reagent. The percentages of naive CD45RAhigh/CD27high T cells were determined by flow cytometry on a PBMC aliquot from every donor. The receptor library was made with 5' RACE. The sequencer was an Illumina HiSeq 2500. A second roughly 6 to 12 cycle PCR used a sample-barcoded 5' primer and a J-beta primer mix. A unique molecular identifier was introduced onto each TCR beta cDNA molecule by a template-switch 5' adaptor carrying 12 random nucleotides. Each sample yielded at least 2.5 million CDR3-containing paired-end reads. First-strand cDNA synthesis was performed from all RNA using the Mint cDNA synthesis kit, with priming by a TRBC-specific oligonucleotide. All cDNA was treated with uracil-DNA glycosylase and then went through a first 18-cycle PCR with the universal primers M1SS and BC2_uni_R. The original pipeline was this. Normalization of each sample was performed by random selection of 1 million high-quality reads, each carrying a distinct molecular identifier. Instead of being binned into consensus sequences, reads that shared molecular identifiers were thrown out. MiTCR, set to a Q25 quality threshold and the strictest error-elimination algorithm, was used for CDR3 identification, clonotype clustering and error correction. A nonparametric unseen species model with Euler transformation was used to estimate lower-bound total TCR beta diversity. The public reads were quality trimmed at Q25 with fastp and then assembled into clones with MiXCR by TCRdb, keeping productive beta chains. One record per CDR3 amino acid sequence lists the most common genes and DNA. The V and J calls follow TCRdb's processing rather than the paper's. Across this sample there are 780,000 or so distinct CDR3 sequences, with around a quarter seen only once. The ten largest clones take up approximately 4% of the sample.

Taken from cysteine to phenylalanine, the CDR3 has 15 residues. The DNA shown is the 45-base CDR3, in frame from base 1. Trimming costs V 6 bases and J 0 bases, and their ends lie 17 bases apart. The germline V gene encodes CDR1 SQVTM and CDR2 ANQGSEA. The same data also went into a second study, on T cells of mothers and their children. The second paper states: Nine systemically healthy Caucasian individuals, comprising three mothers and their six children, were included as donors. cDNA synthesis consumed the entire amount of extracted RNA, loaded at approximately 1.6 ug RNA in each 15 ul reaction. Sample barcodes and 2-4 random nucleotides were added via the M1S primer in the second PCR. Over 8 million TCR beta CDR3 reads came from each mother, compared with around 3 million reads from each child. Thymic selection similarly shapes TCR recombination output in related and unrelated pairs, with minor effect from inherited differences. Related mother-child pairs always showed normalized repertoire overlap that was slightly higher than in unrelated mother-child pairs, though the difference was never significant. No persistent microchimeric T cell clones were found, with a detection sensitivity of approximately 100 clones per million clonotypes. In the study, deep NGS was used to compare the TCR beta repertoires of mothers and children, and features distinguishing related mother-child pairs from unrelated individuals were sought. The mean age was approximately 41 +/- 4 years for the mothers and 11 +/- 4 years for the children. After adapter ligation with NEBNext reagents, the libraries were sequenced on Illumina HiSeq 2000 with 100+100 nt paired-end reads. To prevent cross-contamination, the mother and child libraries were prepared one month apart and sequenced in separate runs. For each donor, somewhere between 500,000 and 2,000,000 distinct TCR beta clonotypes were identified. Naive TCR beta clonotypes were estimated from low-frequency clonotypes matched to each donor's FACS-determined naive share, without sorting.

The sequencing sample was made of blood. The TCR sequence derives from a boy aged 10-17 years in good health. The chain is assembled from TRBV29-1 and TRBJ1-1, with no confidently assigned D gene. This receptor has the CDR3 CSVARTVTMNTEAFF. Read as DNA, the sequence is TGCAGCGTCGCCAGGACGGTCACAATGAACACTGAAGCTTTCTTT.